This T cell receptor beta chain emerged from a study of T cells after yellow fever vaccination. Study-level results: Abundant clonotypes from the bulk population could have been carried over as contaminants into FACS-sorted repertoires. Only a minor proportion of clonotypes was detected across both CD4 and CD8 compartments.

This clonotype was recorded many times. The CDR3 runs to 21 residues. Germline V CDR1 and CDR2: SGHVS, FNYEAQ. The V gene lost 0 bases and the J gene lost 1 base, with 28 bases spanning the gap. MiXCR, applied by TCRdb to the 5' RACE reads, yields one record per CDR3 protein. Found here are over 10,000 distinct CDR3 sequences, under 5.5% of them singletons; the top ten hold about half. The sequence was obtained from a man under 40 who received the YFV17D yellow fever vaccine. The sequencing here drew on PBMCs, either bulk or a sorted T-cell subset (CD4+, CD8+, memory, or dextramer-sorted; not recorded which), taken 45 days after the yellow fever booster vaccination. The V call is TRBV7-6, the J call TRBJ2-7, with a tentative D call TRBD2 (5 bases). CDR3 amino acids: CASSLAATIRREWRGSYEQYF. In nucleotides, the CDR3 is TGTGCCAGCAGCTTAGCTGCCACGATTCGAAGGGAGTGGAGAGGGTCCTACGAGCAGTACTTC.